Listed below are T cell receptor beta chains from one sample, sequenced in a study of T cell changes during pregnancy in multiple sclerosis. Some clones are missing from TCRdb's copy, which holds only in-frame ones; the method was immunoSEQ multiplex PCR. The repertoire holds nearly 110,000 clones, with under 95% as singletons. The input for sequencing was peripheral blood, taken in the third trimester of pregnancy. The receptor set was obtained from a female donor in good health, enrolled as a control in a pregnancy study. The CDR3 runs from the conserved cysteine through the conserved F or W. Each record gives: V gene, J gene, clone size, D gene, CDR3 DNA, CDR3 protein. D genes are given only for firm matches. Expanded clones get a size class; other rows say once, few or many, or leave the size out.

V: TRBV6-5
J: TRBJ2-5
size: NA
D: TRBD1
DNA: TGTGCCAGCAGACAAACAGGGGTGGAGACCCAGTACTTC
CDR3: CASRQTGVETQYF

V: TRBV6-4
J: TRBJ2-3
size: NA
D: TRBD2
DNA: TGTGCCAGCAGTGACTCGAGCGGGGGCACAGATACGCAGTATTTT
CDR3: CASSDSSGGTDTQYF

V: TRBV7-2
J: TRBJ2-1
size: NA
D: TRBD2
DNA: TGTGCCAGCACCCCCGGGGGGGCGCTTAGGAATGAGCAGTTCTTC
CDR3: CASTPGGALRNEQFF

V: TRBV4-2
J: TRBJ1-3
size: NA
D: NA
DNA: TGTGCCAGCAGCCAAGATCCGAGGACCATATATTTT
CDR3: CASSQDPRTIYF

V: TRBV30
J: TRBJ2-7
size: NA
D: TRBD2
DNA: TGTGCCTGGAGTGTCGGGGGGGCAAACTACGAGCAGTACTTC
CDR3: CAWSVGGANYEQYF

V: TRBV2
J: TRBJ1-5
size: NA
D: TRBD1
DNA: TGTGCCAGCAGTGCAAGGACAGGCGGAGATCAGCCCCAGCATTTT
CDR3: CASSARTGGDQPQHF

V: TRBV4-1
J: TRBJ1-5
size: NA
D: NA
DNA: TGCGCCAGCAGCCGAGGAAGCGCGAATCAGCCCCAGCATTTT
CDR3: CASSRGSANQPQHF

V: TRBV2
J: TRBJ2-4
size: NA
D: NA
DNA: TGTGCCAGCAGTGTTTCGGGGGTCAGAAACATTCAGTACTTC
CDR3: CASSVSGVRNIQYF

V: TRBV6-5
J: TRBJ1-1
size: few
D: TRBD1
DNA: TGTGCCAGCAGTCGGACAGGGCCGGGGACTGAAGCTTTCTTT
CDR3: CASSRTGPGTEAFF

V: TRBV9
J: TRBJ1-2
size: NA
D: NA
DNA: TGTGCCAGCAGCGTAGGCCCAGGGAACAATAACTATGGCTACACCTTC
CDR3: CASSVGPGNNNYGYTF

V: TRBV11-3
J: TRBJ2-3
size: NA
D: TRBD1
DNA: TGTGCCAGCAGCTCCCGACAGGGAAGGTCAGATACGCAGTATTTT
CDR3: CASSSRQGRSDTQYF

V: TRBV7-9
J: TRBJ1-1
size: NA
D: NA
DNA: TGTGCCAGCAGCTTCCAAAACCCCGACAGTAGGAACACTGAAGCTTTCTTT
CDR3: CASSFQNPDSRNTEAFF